The 6 T cell receptor beta chains below come from one sample, sequenced in a study of radiation and T cells in renal cell carcinoma. Stated time point: blood 2 weeks post-SBRT. The treatment: 15 Gy SBRT to primary tumor, nephrectomy 4 weeks later. Profiling relied on immunoSEQ multiplex PCR, and the TCRdb table lists in-frame clones only, not all of them. The sample lists roughly 78,000 clones, about 80% occurring once. The sample in question was blood, obtained from a patient whose treatment included radiotherapy and nephrectomy. The receptors stem from a man aged 60-69 years with renal cell carcinoma.

The rearrangement joins TRBV25-1 to TRBJ2-7; the match to TRBD2 covers 7 bases. This CDR3 spans 16 amino acids. V shed 1 base, J shed 2 bases, and the junction held 8 bases outside the gene matches. CDR1 and CDR2 from the germline V gene are MGHDK and SYGVNS. CDR3 nucleotide sequence: TGTGCCAGCAGTGAATCGGGAGGACTGGGAGCCTACGAGCAGTACTTC. Amino acid sequence: CASSESGGLGAYEQYF.

The chain uses TRBV2 and TRBJ1-2; TRBD1 might be the D (5 bases). CDR1 is SNHLY and CDR2 is FYNNEI in the germline V gene. The V gene lost 2 bases and the J gene lost 8 bases, with 15 bases spanning the gap. The CDR3 loop spans 14 amino acids. The chain's CDR3 is CASSEPRGAEGYTF. The CDR3 nucleotides are TGTGCCAGCAGTGAACCCCGTGGGGCTGAGGGCTACACCTTC.

The chain carries TRBV4-3 and TRBJ2-7; 10 nucleotides match TRBD2. The germline gives CDR1 LGHNA, CDR2 YSLEER. The CDR3 runs 15 residues. J gave up 1 base and V 1 base, and 1 base lay outside the gene matches. The CDR3 is CASSQVTSGSYEQYF. CDR3 coding DNA: TGCGCCAGCAGCCAAGTGACTAGCGGGTCCTACGAGCAGTACTTC.

The CDR3 nucleotides are TGTGCCAGCAGTGAAGCGGGAGGTCTTTCAATGAAGCAGTTCTTC. Its protein product is CASSEAGGLSMKQFF. This chain joins TRBV14 and TRBJ2-1, with 9 positions matching TRBD2. Germline CDR1 and CDR2: SGHDN and FVKESK. V lost 6 bases, J lost 11 bases, and 14 bases stayed unmatched. The CDR3 length is 15 residues.

This clone turned up a few times. This chain connects TRBV30 to TRBJ2-5; D could derive from TRBD1 or TRBD2 (6 bases each). CDR1 is GTSNPN and CDR2 is SVGIG in the germline V gene (reference sequence). V lost 4 bases to trimming and J lost 1 base, with 19 bases between them. The CDR3 contains 16 residues. The CDR3 here is CAWKSGAGDSQETQYF. DNA for the CDR3: TGTGCCTGGAAGTCGGGAGCAGGGGACTCCCAAGAGACCCAGTACTTC.

The rearrangement uses TRBV28 and TRBJ2-5, with D tentatively TRBD1 (5 bases). The CDR3 consists of 13 residues. CDR1 is MDHEN, CDR2 SYDVKM, per germline. V was cut by 10 bases and J by 1 base, with 13 bases left in between. CDR3 in amino acids: CAIHQGFQETQYF. Here the CDR3 DNA reads TGTGCCATCCATCAGGGATTCCAAGAGACCCAGTACTTC.